These T cell receptor beta chains were read from a single sample in a study of CD8 T cells in ankylosing spondylitis. From the 5' RACE reads, TCRdb called clonotypes with MiXCR, one entry per CDR3 protein. The repertoire holds a few hundred thousand distinct CDR3 sequences, 15% to 20% seen once, with around 7.8% in the top ten. Sequenced sample: blood, either unsorted or a sorted T cell fraction (not recorded which). The receptors originated from a male donor with ankylosing spondylitis or in good health (not recorded which). Each CDR3 is given without its conserved first and last residue. The order of the fields is J gene, V gene, D gene, CDR3 protein. The D gene is left open where the match is weak.

TRBJ2-3 | TRBV29-1 | NA | SVEERGTGTDTQY
TRBJ1-1 | TRBV20-1 | NA | SPEGNTEAF
TRBJ1-5 | TRBV6-1 | TRBD1 | ASRGQGASQPQH
TRBJ1-1 | TRBV29-1 | TRBD1 | SVEGGNRGFTEAF
TRBJ1-1 | TRBV9 | TRBD1 | ASSVAIDRGTEAF
TRBJ2-1 | TRBV24-1 | TRBD1 | ATSDDRGVVEQF
TRBJ1-5 | TRBV20-1 | NA | SASRGRNQPQH
TRBJ2-1 | TRBV5-1 | NA | ASSFGGRPAA
TRBJ1-2 | TRBV5-1 | NA | ASSLVGQADYT
TRBJ2-2 | TRBV5-1 | TRBD1 | ASSLVGQTNTGELF
TRBJ2-2 | TRBV11-2 | NA | ASVFSGRTGELF
TRBJ2-5 | TRBV24-1 | NA | ATSDNRGVQETQY
TRBJ2-1 | TRBV28 | NA | ASSGMGGNNEQF
TRBJ2-5 | TRBV20-1 | NA | SARPGLLQETQY
TRBJ2-5 | TRBV12-3/TRBV12-4 | TRBD1 | ASRRGQGPGETQY
TRBJ1-4 | TRBV5-6 | TRBD1 | ASSELGTVGEKLF
TRBJ1-1 | TRBV12-3/TRBV12-4 | TRBD1 | ASSTGQLMNTEAF
TRBJ2-3 | TRBV29-1 | NA | SVDPPTDTQY
TRBJ2-1 | TRBV5-1 | TRBD2 | ASSLSSGGLYNEQF
TRBJ2-1 | TRBV28 | TRBD2 | ASSVSGTSGSYNEQF
TRBJ2-5 | TRBV7-6 | TRBD2 | ASSLGTSANQETQY
TRBJ2-3 | TRBV28 | TRBD2 | ASLTSGVTTDTQY
TRBJ2-2 | TRBV12-3/TRBV12-4 | TRBD2 | ASSFRTSGRGASTGELF
TRBJ2-1 | TRBV19 | NA | ASSPSGWRGSYNEQF
TRBJ1-2 | TRBV28 | TRBD1 | ASSLAIDRASGGYT
TRBJ2-1 | TRBV5-1 | NA | ASSSISAHNEQF
TRBJ2-3 | TRBV5-1 | TRBD2 | ASSLEGLPTDTQY
TRBJ2-3 | TRBV28 | NA | ASSPRWGRGTDTQY
TRBJ1-4 | TRBV10-3 | NA | AIKGGQGEKLF
TRBJ2-1 | TRBV5-1 | TRBD2 | ASSLGLAGVLF
TRBJ2-3 | TRBV5-1 | NA | ASSFVGSSTDTQY
TRBJ2-5 | TRBV6-2/TRBV6-3 | NA | ASSYFWETQY
TRBJ2-2 | TRBV6-5 | NA | ASSYVRGVTGELF